These 6 T cell receptor beta chains came from one sample sequenced in a study of control samples from healthy donors and cancer patients. Generated by immunoSEQ multiplex PCR, the TCRdb table keeps only in-frame clones and is missing some. The top ten hold 20% to 25% of the sample, which has around 41,000 clones, 80% to 90% seen once. The sample taken for sequencing was PBMCs. These receptors were obtained from a woman aged 60-75 years with lung cancer.

This chain joins TRBV5-1 and TRBJ1-2, with 11 bases matching TRBD1. The V gene's germline CDR1 is SGHRS and CDR2 YFSETQ. V was clipped by 4 bases and J by 5 bases; unmatched bases: 10. CDR3 size: 16 residues. CDR3: CASSPGTGGLEYGYTF. The CDR3 bases are TGCGCCAGCAGCCCCGGGACAGGGGGGTTAGAGTATGGCTACACCTTC.

This chain joins TRBV7-2 and TRBJ2-7; 9 positions match TRBD2. V dropped 3 bases and J dropped 2; count of bases not matched to a gene: 5. The CDR3 runs to 15 residues. The germline V gene encodes CDR1 SGHTA and CDR2 FQGNSA. The CDR3 region has the DNA TGTGCCAGCAGCTTGCGGGAGGGGCTCGCCTACGAGCAGTACTTC. Translated: CASSLREGLAYEQYF. Filled out from reference TRBV7-2 and TRBJ2-7, the complete variable domain reads GAGVSQSPSNKVTEKGKDVELRCDPISGHTALYWYRQSLGQGLEFLIYFQGNSAPDKSGLPSDRFSAERTGGSVSTLTIQRTQQEDSAVYLCASSLREGLAYEQYFGPGTRLTVT.

The chain joins TRBV11-3 to TRBJ2-7, with D unresolved. Germline assignment: CDR1 SGHNT and CDR2 YENEEA. V was cut by 6 bases and J by 3 bases, with 15 bases left in between. This CDR3 is built from 14 residues. This chain's CDR3 is CASRHPSILYEQYF. The CDR3 DNA reads TGTGCCAGCAGGCACCCGTCAATTCTCTACGAGCAGTACTTC.

The chain has TRBV18 and TRBJ2-7; tentative D call: TRBD1 (6 bases). There are 14 residues in the CDR3. The germline gives CDR1 KGHSH, CDR2 LQKENI. The V and J ends lost 8 bases and 0 bases respectively, with 14 bases between them. CDR3 DNA sequence: TGTGCCAGCCAGCCCACAGGGAGCTCCTACGAGCAGTACTTC. Encoded protein: CASQPTGSSYEQYF.

This clone is a singleton in its sample. The rearrangement links TRBV5-1 to TRBJ2-2; D may match TRBD1 or TRBD2 (5 bases each). Looked up from germline, CDR1 is SGHRS and CDR2 is YFSETQ. This CDR3 is built from 14 residues. V lost 3 bases, J lost 6 bases, and 12 bases lay in between. DNA for the CDR3: TGCGCCAGCAGCTCACTGGGGGTTGCCGGGGAGCTGTTTTTT. Translated: CASSSLGVAGELFF.

V is TRBV3-1 (or the pseudogene TRBV3-2) and J is TRBJ1-2; D is unclear. The germline V gene has CDR1 LGHDT and CDR2 YNNKEL (reference sequence). V lost 4 bases and J lost 7, with 10 bases in between. CDR3 length: 12 amino acids. CDR3 in DNA: TGTGCCAGCAGCCCAGGTCCTGGTGGCTACACCTTC. It is translated as CASSPGPGGYTF.